This T cell receptor beta chain appears in the sequencing data of a study of T-cell reconstitution after alpha-beta-depleted transplantation in children. Points from the study as a whole: T-cell counts and diversity at one year following transplant were attributed mainly to newly produced T cells. Expanded graft clones, several hundred of them, were reportedly the source of alpha-beta T cells about two months after transplant. Recipient T cells and thymic progenitors that survived gave rise to the high TCRbeta diversity observed at day 60 in some patients.

This sample's TCRbeta library carried unique molecular identifier barcodes. MiXCR was run by TCRdb on the PCR reads, yielding one entry per CDR3 protein. The profile shows some 95,000 distinct CDR3 sequences, 23% of them singletons. The germline V gene has CDR1 SGHDT and CDR2 YYEEEE. The V end was cut by 4 bases, the J end by 6 bases, with 17 bases between. The CDR3 contains 14 residues. Notes on this clonotype: Its antigen remains unidentified.

The starting material was PBMCs, obtained before TCRalphabeta/CD19-depleted stem cell transplant. The receptor comes from a boy between 2 and 10 years old with acute lymphoblastic leukemia, due to receive a stem cell transplant. V and J are TRBV5-6 and TRBJ2-7; perhaps TRBD2 as D (5 bases). This CDR3 is CASSTARGPSEQYF. The DNA for the CDR3 is TGTGCCAGCAGCACCGCCCGGGGTCCCTCCGAGCAGTACTTC.